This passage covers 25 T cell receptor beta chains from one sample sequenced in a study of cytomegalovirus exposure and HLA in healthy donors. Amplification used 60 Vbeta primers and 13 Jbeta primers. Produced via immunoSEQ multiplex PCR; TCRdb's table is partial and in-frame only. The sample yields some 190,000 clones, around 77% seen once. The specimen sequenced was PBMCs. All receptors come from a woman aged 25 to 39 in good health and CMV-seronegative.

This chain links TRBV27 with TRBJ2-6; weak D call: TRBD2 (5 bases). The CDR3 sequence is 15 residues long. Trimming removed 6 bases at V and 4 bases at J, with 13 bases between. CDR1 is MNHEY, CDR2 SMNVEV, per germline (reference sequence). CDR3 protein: CASRPLGGGANVLTF. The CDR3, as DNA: TGTGCCAGCAGACCTTTGGGCGGGGGGGCCAACGTCCTGACTTTC.

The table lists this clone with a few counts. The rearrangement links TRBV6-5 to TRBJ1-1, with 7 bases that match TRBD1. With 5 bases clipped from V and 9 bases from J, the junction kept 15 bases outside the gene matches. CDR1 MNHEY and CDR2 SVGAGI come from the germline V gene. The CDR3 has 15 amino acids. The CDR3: CASSTSRQGLCQAFF. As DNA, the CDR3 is TGTGCCAGCAGTACCTCGCGACAGGGCCTATGTCAAGCTTTCTTT.

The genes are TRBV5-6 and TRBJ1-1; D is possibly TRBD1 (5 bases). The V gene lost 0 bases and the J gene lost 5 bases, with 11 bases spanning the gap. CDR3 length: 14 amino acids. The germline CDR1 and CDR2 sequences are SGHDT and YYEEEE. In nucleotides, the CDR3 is TGTGCCAGCAGCTTGGGGCAGGGAGGGACTGAAGCTTTCTTT. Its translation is CASSLGQGGTEAFF.

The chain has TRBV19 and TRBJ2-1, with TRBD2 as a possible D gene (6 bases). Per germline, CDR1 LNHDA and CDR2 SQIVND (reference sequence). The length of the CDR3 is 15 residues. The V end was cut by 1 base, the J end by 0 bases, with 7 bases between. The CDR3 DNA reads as TGTGCCAGTAGTATAGCCGGGAGCTCCTACAATGAGCAGTTCTTC. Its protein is CASSIAGSSYNEQFF. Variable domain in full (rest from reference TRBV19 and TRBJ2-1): DGGITQSPKYLFRKEGQNVTLSCEQNLNHDAMYWYRQDPGQGLRLIYYSQIVNDFQKGDIAEGYSVSREKKESFPLTVTSAQKNPTAFYLCASSIAGSSYNEQFFGPGTRLTVL.

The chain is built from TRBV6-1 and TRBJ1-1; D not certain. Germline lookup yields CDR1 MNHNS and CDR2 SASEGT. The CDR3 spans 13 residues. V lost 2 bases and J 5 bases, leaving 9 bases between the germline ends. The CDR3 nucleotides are TGTGCCAGCAGTGAACGGCCGGGGACTGAAGCTTTCTTT. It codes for CASSERPGTEAFF.

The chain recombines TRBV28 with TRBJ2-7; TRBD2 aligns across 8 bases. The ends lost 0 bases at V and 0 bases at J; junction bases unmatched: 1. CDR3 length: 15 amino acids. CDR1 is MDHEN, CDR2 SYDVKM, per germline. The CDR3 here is CASSLWRGDSYEQYF. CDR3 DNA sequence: TGTGCCAGCAGTTTATGGCGGGGGGACTCCTACGAGCAGTACTTC.

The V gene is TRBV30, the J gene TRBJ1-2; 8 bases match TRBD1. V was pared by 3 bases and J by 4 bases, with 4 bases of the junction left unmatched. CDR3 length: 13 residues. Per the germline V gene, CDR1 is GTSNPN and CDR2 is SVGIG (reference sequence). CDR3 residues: CAWRGDRGYGYTF. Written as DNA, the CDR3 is TGTGCCTGGAGAGGCGACAGGGGCTATGGCTACACCTTC.

CDR3 protein: CASSRDRTLWGNTGELFF. The CDR3, as DNA: TGTGCCAGCAGCCGGGACAGGACGTTATGGGGGAACACCGGGGAGCTGTTTTTT. The rearrangement links TRBV27 to TRBJ2-2, with 8 bases fitting TRBD1. From germline, CDR1 is MNHEY and CDR2 SMNVEV (reference sequence). The CDR3 covers 18 residues. V lost 6 bases and J lost 1; bases outside the gene matches: 13.

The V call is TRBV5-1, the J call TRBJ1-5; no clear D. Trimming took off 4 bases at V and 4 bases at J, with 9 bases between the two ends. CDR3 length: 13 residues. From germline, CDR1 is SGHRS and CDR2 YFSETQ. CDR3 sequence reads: CASSPGPNQPQHF. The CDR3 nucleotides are TGCGCCAGCAGCCCTGGGCCTAATCAGCCCCAGCATTTT.

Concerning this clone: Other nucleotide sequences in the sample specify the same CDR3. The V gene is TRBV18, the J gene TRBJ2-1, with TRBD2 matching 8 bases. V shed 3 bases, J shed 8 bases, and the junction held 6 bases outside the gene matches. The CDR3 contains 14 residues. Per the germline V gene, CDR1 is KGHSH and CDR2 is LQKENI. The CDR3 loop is CASSPGTGGDEQFF. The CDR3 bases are TGTGCCAGCTCACCGGGAACGGGGGGGGATGAGCAGTTCTTC.

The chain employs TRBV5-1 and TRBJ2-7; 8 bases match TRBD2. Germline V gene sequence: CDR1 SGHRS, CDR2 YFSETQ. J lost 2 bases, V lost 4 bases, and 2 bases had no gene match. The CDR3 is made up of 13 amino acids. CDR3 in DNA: TGCGCCAGCAGCGAGGGACTAGCCTACGAGCAGTACTTC. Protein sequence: CASSEGLAYEQYF.

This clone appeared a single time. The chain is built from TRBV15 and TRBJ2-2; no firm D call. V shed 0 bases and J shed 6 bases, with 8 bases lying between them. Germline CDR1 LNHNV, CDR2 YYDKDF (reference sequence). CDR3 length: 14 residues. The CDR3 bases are TGTGCCACCAGCAGAGATGGCCTCCCCGGGGAGCTGTTTTTT. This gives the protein CATSRDGLPGELFF.

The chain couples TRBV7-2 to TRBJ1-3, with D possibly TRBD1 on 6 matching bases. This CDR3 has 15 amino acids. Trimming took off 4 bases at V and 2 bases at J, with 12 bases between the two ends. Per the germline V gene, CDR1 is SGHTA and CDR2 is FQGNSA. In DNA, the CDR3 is TGTGCCAGCAGCTCAGTGACAGGAACTGGAAACACCATATATTTT. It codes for CASSSVTGTGNTIYF.

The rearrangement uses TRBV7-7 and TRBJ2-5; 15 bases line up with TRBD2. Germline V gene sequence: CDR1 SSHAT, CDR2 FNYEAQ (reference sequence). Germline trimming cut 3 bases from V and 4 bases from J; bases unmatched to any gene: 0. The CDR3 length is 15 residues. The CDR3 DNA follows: TGTGCCAGCAGCTTGGGACTAGCGGGGGGAGAGACCCAGTACTTC. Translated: CASSLGLAGGETQYF.

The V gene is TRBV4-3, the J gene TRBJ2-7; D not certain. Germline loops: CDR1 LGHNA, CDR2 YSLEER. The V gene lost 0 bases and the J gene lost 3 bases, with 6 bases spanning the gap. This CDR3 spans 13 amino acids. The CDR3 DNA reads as TGCGCCAGCAGCCAAGACGGAGACTACGAGCAGTACTTC. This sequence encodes CASSQDGDYEQYF.

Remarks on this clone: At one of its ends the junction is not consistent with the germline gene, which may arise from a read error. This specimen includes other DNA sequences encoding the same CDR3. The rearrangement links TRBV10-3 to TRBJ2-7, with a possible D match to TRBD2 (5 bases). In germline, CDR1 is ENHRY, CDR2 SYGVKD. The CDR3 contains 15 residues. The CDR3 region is CAISERAPGSYEQYF. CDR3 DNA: TGCGCCATCAGTGAGCGCGCACCGGGATCCTACGAGCAGTACTTC.

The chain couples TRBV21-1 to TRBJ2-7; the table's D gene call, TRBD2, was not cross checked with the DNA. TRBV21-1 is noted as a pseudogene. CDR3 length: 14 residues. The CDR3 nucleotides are TGTGCCAGCAACCTACGCCGAGGCTCCTACGAGCAGTACTTC. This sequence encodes CASNLRRGSYEQYF.

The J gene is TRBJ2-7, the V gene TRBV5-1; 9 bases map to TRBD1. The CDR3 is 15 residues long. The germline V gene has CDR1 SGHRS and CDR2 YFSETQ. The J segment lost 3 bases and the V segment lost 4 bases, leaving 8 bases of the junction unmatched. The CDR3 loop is CASSGGTGKGYEQYF. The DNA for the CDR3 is TGCGCCAGCAGCGGCGGGACAGGGAAGGGCTACGAGCAGTACTTC.

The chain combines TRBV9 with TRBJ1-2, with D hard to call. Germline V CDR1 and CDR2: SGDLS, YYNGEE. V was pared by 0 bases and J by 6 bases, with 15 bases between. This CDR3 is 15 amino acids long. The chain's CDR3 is CASSVGGTQIDGYTF. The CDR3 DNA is TGTGCCAGCAGCGTAGGTGGTACCCAGATCGATGGCTACACCTTC.

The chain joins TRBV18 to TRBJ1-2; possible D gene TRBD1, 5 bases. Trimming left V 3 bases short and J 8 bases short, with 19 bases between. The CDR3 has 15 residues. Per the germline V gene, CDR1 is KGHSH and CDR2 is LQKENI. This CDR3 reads CASSPSRATAEGYTF. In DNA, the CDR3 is TGTGCCAGCTCACCGAGCAGGGCTACAGCAGAAGGCTACACCTTC. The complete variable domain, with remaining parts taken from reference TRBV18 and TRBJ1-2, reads NAGVMQNPRHLVRRRGQEARLRCSPMKGHSHVYWYRQLPEEGLKFMVYLQKENIIDESGMPKERFSAEFPKEGPSILRIQQVVRGDSAAYFCASSPSRATAEGYTFGSGTRLTVV.

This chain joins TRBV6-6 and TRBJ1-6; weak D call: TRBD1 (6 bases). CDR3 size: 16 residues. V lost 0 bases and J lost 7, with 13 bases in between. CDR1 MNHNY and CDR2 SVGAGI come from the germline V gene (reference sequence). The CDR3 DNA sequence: TGTGCCAGCAGTTACTCGAGTGGACAGAGGAATTCACCCCTCCACTTT. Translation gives CASSYSSGQRNSPLHF.

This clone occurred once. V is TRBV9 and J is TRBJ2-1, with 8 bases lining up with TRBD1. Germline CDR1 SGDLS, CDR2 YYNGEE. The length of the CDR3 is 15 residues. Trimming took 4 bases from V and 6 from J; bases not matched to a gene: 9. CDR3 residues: CASSQRQGLRNEQFF. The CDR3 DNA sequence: TGTGCCAGCAGCCAACGACAGGGGCTTCGCAATGAGCAGTTCTTC.

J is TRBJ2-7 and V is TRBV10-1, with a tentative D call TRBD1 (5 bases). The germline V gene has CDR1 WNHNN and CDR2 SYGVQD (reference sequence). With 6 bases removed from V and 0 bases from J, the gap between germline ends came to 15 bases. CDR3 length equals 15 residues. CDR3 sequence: CASRPQATDSYEQYF. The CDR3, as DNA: TGCGCCAGCAGACCACAGGCGACAGACTCCTACGAGCAGTACTTC.

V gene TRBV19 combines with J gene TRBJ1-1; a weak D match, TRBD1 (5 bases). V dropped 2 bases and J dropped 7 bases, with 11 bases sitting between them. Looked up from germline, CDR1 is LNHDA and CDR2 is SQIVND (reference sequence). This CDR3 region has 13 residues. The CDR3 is CASSILGGIEAFF. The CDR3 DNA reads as TGTGCCAGTAGTATATTGGGGGGAATTGAAGCTTTCTTT.

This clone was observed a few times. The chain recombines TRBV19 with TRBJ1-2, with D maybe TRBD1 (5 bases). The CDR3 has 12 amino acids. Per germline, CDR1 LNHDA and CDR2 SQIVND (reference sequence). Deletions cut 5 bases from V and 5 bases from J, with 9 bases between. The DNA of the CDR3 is TGTGCCAGTAGTCAGCAGGGATATGGCTACACCTTC. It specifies CASSQQGYGYTF. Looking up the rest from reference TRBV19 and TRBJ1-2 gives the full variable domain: DGGITQSPKYLFRKEGQNVTLSCEQNLNHDAMYWYRQDPGQGLRLIYYSQIVNDFQKGDIAEGYSVSREKKESFPLTVTSAQKNPTAFYLCASSQQGYGYTFGSGTRLTVV.